The rows below give T cell receptor beta chains drawn from one sample of a study of blood T cell repertoires in COVID-19. Data came from immunoSEQ multiplex PCR; TCRdb stores just in-frame clones and leaves some out. This sample carries 400,000 to 500,000 clones, more than 80% of them seen once, and the ten largest clones take more than 1.4%. What was sequenced was peripheral blood. These receptors were collected from a woman in her thirties with active or convalescent COVID-19. The conserved cysteine and the conserved F or W are not part of the CDR3 here.

CDR3 length: 13; V gene: TRBV4-1; CDR3 protein: ASSHPGQGMYEQY
CDR3 length: 12; V gene: TRBV6-1; CDR3 protein: ASSEPGQAYEQY
CDR3 length: 15; V gene: TRBV3-1/TRBV3-2; CDR3 protein: ASSQDGQGPANEKLF
CDR3 length: 11; V gene: TRBV5-1; CDR3 protein: ASKGQGYTEAF
CDR3 length: 14; V gene: TRBV13; CDR3 protein: ASSLMAGGPSNEQY
CDR3 length: 14; V gene: TRBV19; CDR3 protein: ASSGGTGLNTGELF
CDR3 length: 11; V gene: TRBV2; CDR3 protein: ASSLQGNTEAF
CDR3 length: 13; V gene: TRBV3-1/TRBV3-2; CDR3 protein: ASSQGGQGIKPQH
CDR3 length: 14; V gene: TRBV18; CDR3 protein: ASSQITGLELIEAF
CDR3 length: 11; V gene: TRBV10-1; CDR3 protein: ASSEDSPYGYT
CDR3 length: 13; V gene: TRBV15; CDR3 protein: ATRTGGGGNNEQF
CDR3 length: 13; V gene: TRBV2; CDR3 protein: ASRPGTGPHNEQF
CDR3 length: 12; V gene: TRBV18; CDR3 protein: ASSPDRASYEQY
CDR3 length: 13; V gene: TRBV5-1; CDR3 protein: ASSSHRGDNSPLH
CDR3 length: 12; V gene: TRBV3-1/TRBV3-2; CDR3 protein: ASSQAGGPSEQY
CDR3 length: 13; V gene: TRBV6-5; CDR3 protein: ATFGLAGGSYEQY
CDR3 length: 13; V gene: TRBV27; CDR3 protein: ASSPNRLSPYEQY
CDR3 length: 11; V gene: TRBV10-3; CDR3 protein: AITRGRGTEAF
CDR3 length: 11; V gene: TRBV12-3/TRBV12-4; CDR3 protein: ATRGQGIDEQY
CDR3 length: 11; V gene: TRBV4-1; CDR3 protein: ASSHLGLDTQY
CDR3 length: 12; V gene: TRBV10-1; CDR3 protein: ASSPRSSGNTIY
CDR3 length: 17; V gene: TRBV7-6; CDR3 protein: ASSLIIPGGAETNEKLF
CDR3 length: 15; V gene: TRBV11-2; CDR3 protein: ASSSRPAGGPGAEQF
CDR3 length: 15; V gene: TRBV7-9; CDR3 protein: ASSQRAGGPRTDTQY
CDR3 length: 12; V gene: TRBV27; CDR3 protein: ASSFADSTYEQY
CDR3 length: 13; V gene: TRBV7-6; CDR3 protein: ASSLGLAGVDTQY
CDR3 length: 8; V gene: TRBV29-1; CDR3 protein: SGYGTEAF
CDR3 length: 14; V gene: TRBV6-1; CDR3 protein: ASSESEQGTNYGYT
CDR3 length: 11; V gene: TRBV13; CDR3 protein: ASSLASKEGAD
CDR3 length: 12; V gene: TRBV5-8; CDR3 protein: ASSLEGAYYEQY
CDR3 length: 12; V gene: TRBV7-9; CDR3 protein: ASSHRDSNEKLF
CDR3 length: 11; V gene: TRBV2; CDR3 protein: ASRTPGSTEAF
CDR3 length: 14; V gene: TRBV7-9; CDR3 protein: ASSIGLAGGGDTQY
CDR3 length: 13; V gene: TRBV5-5; CDR3 protein: ASRRSRDSFFGDT
CDR3 length: 12; V gene: TRBV6-1; CDR3 protein: ASSEGSLFWGYT
CDR3 length: 17; V gene: TRBV10-2; CDR3 protein: ASRPIAASVRNHNFEQF
CDR3 length: 16; V gene: TRBV21-1; CDR3 protein: ASSKELLFDKPNTEAF
CDR3 length: 15; V gene: TRBV6-2/TRBV6-3; CDR3 protein: ASSYLMGQLRNQPQH
CDR3 length: 15; V gene: TRBV11-3; CDR3 protein: ASSSSLAGGSYNEQF
CDR3 length: 17; V gene: TRBV5-1; CDR3 protein: ASSLDLTTGLASTDTQY
CDR3 length: 12; V gene: TRBV5-6; CDR3 protein: ASSFGTGAGELF
CDR3 length: 13; V gene: TRBV6-1; CDR3 protein: ASSETGGSSYEQY
CDR3 length: 13; V gene: TRBV9; CDR3 protein: ASSVGAARIDTQY
CDR3 length: 12; V gene: TRBV6-5; CDR3 protein: AIHGTGDMYEQY
CDR3 length: 11; V gene: TRBV6-5; CDR3 protein: ASSPAARDTQY
CDR3 length: 13; V gene: TRBV6-1; CDR3 protein: ASSEAVGGWETQY
CDR3 length: 13; V gene: TRBV7-9; CDR3 protein: ASSFAAGEGYEQY
CDR3 length: 15; V gene: TRBV27; CDR3 protein: ASSLSGGGTGTDTQY
CDR3 length: 15; V gene: TRBV3-1/TRBV3-2; CDR3 protein: ASSQDLGGGAADTQY
CDR3 length: 13; V gene: TRBV6-1; CDR3 protein: ASSEALNSRGGYT